This is a list of T cell receptor beta chains from one sample in a study of CD8+CD57+ T cells in acquired aplastic anemia. TCRdb re-analysed the reads in MiXCR, keeping a single row per CDR3 protein. The sample includes about 190,000 distinct CDR3 sequences, under 55% of them seen just once. Specimen: sorted CD4+, CD8+, or CD8+CD57+ T cells (not recorded which) from PBMCs. Every receptor here comes from a human donor with aplastic anemia. Each CDR3 is given with its conserved first and last residue. Fields, in order: CDR3 protein, CDR3 DNA, J gene, clone size, V gene, D gene. A D gene is named only where the DNA matches it firmly. Only some rows state a clone size, as once, few, many or a class for expanded clones.

cdr3_aa: CAWSVSSGSEADTQYF
cdr3_nt: TGTGCCTGGAGTGTATCGAGCGGGAGTGAGGCAGATACGCAGTATTTT
j_call: TRBJ2-3
clone_size: few
v_call: TRBV30
d_call: TRBD2

cdr3_aa: CASSADWTSGRSDEQFF
cdr3_nt: TGTGCCAGCAGTGCTGATTGGACTAGCGGGCGGTCGGATGAGCAGTTCTTC
j_call: TRBJ2-1
clone_size: many
v_call: TRBV25-1
d_call: TRBD2

cdr3_aa: CASSLLADPSGTQYF
cdr3_nt: TGTGCCAGCAGTTTGTTAGCGGATCCCTCTGGAACGCAGTATTTT
j_call: TRBJ2-3
clone_size: few
v_call: TRBV28
d_call: .

cdr3_aa: CASSLLTGEETQYF
cdr3_nt: TGTGCCAGCAGCTTACTTACAGGGGAAGAGACCCAGTACTTC
j_call: TRBJ2-5
clone_size: .
v_call: TRBV7-6
d_call: TRBD1

cdr3_aa: CASSDQVGWDYGYTF
cdr3_nt: TGTGCCAGCAGCGACCAGGTCGGCTGGGACTATGGCTACACCTTC
j_call: TRBJ1-2
clone_size: many
v_call: TRBV7-2
d_call: .

cdr3_aa: CAISDRDGSSYNEQFF
cdr3_nt: TGTGCCATCAGTGATCGGGACGGAAGCTCCTACAATGAGCAGTTCTTC
j_call: TRBJ2-1
clone_size: few
v_call: TRBV10-3
d_call: .

cdr3_aa: CASSFTDSNEQFF
cdr3_nt: TGTGCCAGCAGTTTTACGGACAGCAATGAGCAGTTCTTC
j_call: TRBJ2-1
clone_size: .
v_call: TRBV6-5
d_call: .

cdr3_aa: CASKDSFYGYTF
cdr3_nt: TGTGCCAGTAAGGACAGCTTCTATGGCTACACCTTC
j_call: TRBJ1-2
clone_size: many
v_call: TRBV19
d_call: .

cdr3_aa: CATSWGDDSEAFF
cdr3_nt: TGTGCCACCAGTTGGGGGGACGACAGCGAAGCTTTCTTT
j_call: TRBJ1-1
clone_size: few
v_call: TRBV24-1
d_call: .

cdr3_aa: CASSPLGGGDTEAFF
cdr3_nt: TGTGCCAGCAGCCCCCTCGGGGGAGGGGACACTGAAGCTTTCTTT
j_call: TRBJ1-1
clone_size: .
v_call: TRBV7-9
d_call: .

cdr3_aa: CASRFRTDTYEQYF
cdr3_nt: TGTGCCAGCCGTTTCCGGACGGATACCTACGAGCAGTACTTC
j_call: TRBJ2-7
clone_size: few
v_call: TRBV18
d_call: .

cdr3_aa: CASSQDPSGVNSPLHF
cdr3_nt: TGCGCCAGCAGCCAAGATCCATCCGGGGTTAATTCACCCCTCCACTTT
j_call: TRBJ1-6
clone_size: .
v_call: TRBV4-3
d_call: .

cdr3_aa: CASSLATLDEQFF
cdr3_nt: TGTGCCAGCAGCTTAGCGACGTTGGATGAGCAGTTCTTC
j_call: TRBJ2-1
clone_size: .
v_call: TRBV7-2
d_call: .

cdr3_aa: CASSITGGAYEQYF
cdr3_nt: TGTGCCAGTAGTATAACAGGGGGCGCCTACGAGCAGTACTTC
j_call: TRBJ2-7
clone_size: .
v_call: TRBV19
d_call: TRBD1

cdr3_aa: CATSDSGRSYEQYF
cdr3_nt: TGTGCCACCAGTGACAGCGGGAGGTCCTACGAGCAGTACTTC
j_call: TRBJ2-7
clone_size: .
v_call: TRBV24-1
d_call: TRBD2

cdr3_aa: CATRVAGSSYNEQFF
cdr3_nt: TGTGCCACCAGGGTAGCGGGGAGCTCCTACAATGAGCAGTTCTTC
j_call: TRBJ2-1
clone_size: once
v_call: TRBV15
d_call: TRBD2

cdr3_aa: CASSLAVDTEAFF
cdr3_nt: TGTGCTAGCAGCTTAGCAGTGGACACTGAAGCTTTCTTT
j_call: TRBJ1-1
clone_size: .
v_call: TRBV7-7
d_call: .

cdr3_aa: CASSPFRGQETQYF
cdr3_nt: TGTGCCAGCAGCCCCTTTAGGGGGCAAGAGACCCAGTACTTC
j_call: TRBJ2-5
clone_size: .
v_call: TRBV11-3
d_call: .

cdr3_aa: CSANSLRRYNEQFF
cdr3_nt: TGCAGTGCCAACTCCCTGCGGCGGTACAATGAGCAGTTCTTC
j_call: TRBJ2-1
clone_size: many
v_call: TRBV20-1
d_call: .

cdr3_aa: CSARDAGKSNGQFF
cdr3_nt: TGCAGTGCGAGAGACGCCGGGAAATCCAATGGGCAGTTCTTC
j_call: TRBJ2-1
clone_size: few
v_call: TRBV20-1
d_call: .

cdr3_aa: CATTSGGRNEQFF
cdr3_nt: TGTGCCACCACCTCGGGAGGACGCAATGAGCAGTTCTTC
j_call: TRBJ2-1
clone_size: many
v_call: TRBV15
d_call: TRBD2

cdr3_aa: CASSLFREETQYF
cdr3_nt: TGCGCCAGCAGCTTATTTAGGGAAGAGACCCAGTACTTC
j_call: TRBJ2-5
clone_size: many
v_call: TRBV5-1
d_call: .

cdr3_aa: CSIRQGANYGYTF
cdr3_nt: TGCAGTATACGACAGGGTGCTAACTATGGCTACACCTTC
j_call: TRBJ1-2
clone_size: few
v_call: TRBV20-1
d_call: TRBD1

cdr3_aa: CASSAAGREKLFF
cdr3_nt: TGTGCCAGCAGTGCCGCGGGACGTGAAAAACTGTTTTTT
j_call: TRBJ1-4
clone_size: .
v_call: TRBV2
d_call: .

cdr3_aa: CASSYSPSGRRADTQYF
cdr3_nt: TGTGCCAGCAGTTACTCTCCTAGCGGGAGGAGGGCAGATACGCAGTATTTT
j_call: TRBJ2-3
clone_size: few
v_call: TRBV6-2/TRBV6-3
d_call: TRBD2

cdr3_aa: CSVVETDTQYF
cdr3_nt: TGCAGCGTTGTAGAAACAGATACGCAGTATTTT
j_call: TRBJ2-3
clone_size: many
v_call: TRBV29-1
d_call: .

cdr3_aa: CASSPTGNRANEQFF
cdr3_nt: TGTGCCAGCAGCCCGACAGGGAATAGGGCCAATGAGCAGTTCTTC
j_call: TRBJ2-1
clone_size: .
v_call: TRBV7-8
d_call: TRBD1

cdr3_aa: CASSESGRALNEQFF
cdr3_nt: TGCGCCAGCAGCGAAAGCGGGAGGGCCCTCAATGAGCAGTTCTTC
j_call: TRBJ2-1
clone_size: many
v_call: TRBV5-1
d_call: TRBD2

cdr3_aa: CATSDPASNNEQFF
cdr3_nt: TGTGCCACCAGTGACCCCGCTAGTAACAATGAGCAGTTCTTC
j_call: TRBJ2-1
clone_size: .
v_call: TRBV24-1
d_call: .

cdr3_aa: CASSLALGLSGNTIYF
cdr3_nt: TGTGCCAGCAGCTTAGCGCTCGGGCTCTCTGGAAACACCATATATTTT
j_call: TRBJ1-3
clone_size: many
v_call: TRBV7-8
d_call: .

cdr3_aa: CASSLGRSQETQYF
cdr3_nt: TGTGCTAGCAGCTTAGGACGGTCCCAAGAGACCCAGTACTTC
j_call: TRBJ2-5
clone_size: many
v_call: TRBV7-7
d_call: .

cdr3_aa: CATSLPSANNYGYTF
cdr3_nt: TGTGCCACCAGCCTTCCTTCTGCGAACAACTATGGCTACACCTTC
j_call: TRBJ1-2
clone_size: .
v_call: TRBV15
d_call: .

cdr3_aa: CATSDSKASTDTQYF
cdr3_nt: TGTGCCACCAGTGATTCCAAAGCTAGCACAGATACGCAGTATTTT
j_call: TRBJ2-3
clone_size: many
v_call: TRBV24-1
d_call: .

cdr3_aa: CASSLSPSRRGEGELFF
cdr3_nt: TGTGCCAGCAGCTTAAGCCCCTCCCGTAGAGGTGAGGGGGAGCTGTTTTTT
j_call: TRBJ2-2
clone_size: .
v_call: TRBV7-3
d_call: .

cdr3_aa: CSASSQLETQYF
cdr3_nt: TGCAGTGCTAGCAGTCAGCTAGAGACCCAGTACTTC
j_call: TRBJ2-5
clone_size: .
v_call: TRBV20-1
d_call: .

cdr3_aa: CASSTFRDQNEQFF
cdr3_nt: TGTGCCAGCAGTACGTTCCGGGACCAGAATGAGCAGTTCTTC
j_call: TRBJ2-1
clone_size: .
v_call: TRBV2
d_call: .

cdr3_aa: CASSLGTGAVGISPLHF
cdr3_nt: TGTGCCAGCAGCTTGGGGACAGGAGCCGTCGGAATTTCACCCCTCCACTTT
j_call: TRBJ1-6
clone_size: .
v_call: TRBV5-4
d_call: TRBD1

cdr3_aa: CATSESGTDGYTF
cdr3_nt: TGTGCCACCAGTGAGTCCGGGACAGATGGCTACACCTTC
j_call: TRBJ1-2
clone_size: many
v_call: TRBV24-1
d_call: TRBD1

cdr3_aa: CASSLAGTAADYTF
cdr3_nt: TGCGCCAGCAGCTTGGCCGGGACAGCCGCCGACTACACCTTC
j_call: TRBJ1-2
clone_size: .
v_call: TRBV5-1
d_call: TRBD1

cdr3_aa: CASSQTPNSPLHF
cdr3_nt: TGTGCCAGCAGCCAAACTCCCAATTCACCCCTCCACTTT
j_call: TRBJ1-6
clone_size: .
v_call: TRBV12-3/TRBV12-4
d_call: .

cdr3_aa: CASSLGGRRYGYTF
cdr3_nt: TGTGCCAGCAGCTTAGGTGGCCGAAGATATGGCTACACCTTC
j_call: TRBJ1-2
clone_size: .
v_call: TRBV7-9
d_call: .